These 21 T cell receptor beta chains were sequenced from one sample in a study of T cell responses to AZD1222 COVID-19 vaccine. Here immunoSEQ multiplex PCR was the method, and the copy in TCRdb shows in-frame clones only, minus some. The sample lists around 87,000 clones; approximately 91% were seen once. The sample was peripheral blood, taken on day 0 of AZD1222 vaccination. Receptors originate from an adult in good health.

The chain is built from TRBV6-5 and TRBJ1-1; D is unclear. This CDR3 region has 14 residues. CDR1 MNHEY and CDR2 SVGAGI come from the germline V gene. V shed 6 bases and J shed 7 bases, with 18 bases lying between them. CDR3 protein: CASSHDTSNGEAFF. The CDR3 DNA is TGTGCCAGCAGCCACGACACCTCCAACGGTGAAGCTTTCTTT.

The chain couples TRBV5-1 to TRBJ2-1; D possibly corresponds to TRBD2 (5 bases). From germline, CDR1 is SGHRS and CDR2 YFSETQ. The CDR3 has 16 amino acids. V lost 2 bases, J lost 0 bases, and 12 bases lay in between. CDR3 protein: CASSFSGGSSYNEQFF. CDR3 DNA: TGCGCCAGCAGCTTTTCCGGAGGCAGCTCCTACAATGAGCAGTTCTTC.

V usage is TRBV6-5 and J usage is TRBJ2-7; D perhaps matches TRBD2 (6 bases). The V end lost 6 bases, the J end lost 2 bases, and 14 bases lay between the germline ends. Germline V gene lookup returns CDR1 MNHEY and CDR2 SVGAGI. The CDR3 loop spans 14 amino acids. DNA for the CDR3: TGTGCCAGCAGCGCCAGGCCGGGGGCCTACGAGCAGTACTTC. Protein: CASSARPGAYEQYF.

V usage is TRBV2 and J usage is TRBJ1-1; no reliable D call. The V gene lost 6 bases and the J gene lost 0 bases, with 8 bases spanning the gap. This CDR3 spans 13 amino acids. Germline lookup yields CDR1 SNHLY and CDR2 FYNNEI. The CDR3 DNA reads TGTGCCAGCAGCAGGCCAATGAACACTGAAGCTTTCTTT. Translated: CASSRPMNTEAFF.

The gene calls are TRBV3-1 (or the pseudogene TRBV3-2) and TRBJ1-2; D is possibly TRBD1 (5 bases). V was clipped by 1 base and J by 5 bases, with 11 bases between them. CDR3 length: 14 residues. Germline CDR1 reads LGHDT; CDR2 reads YNNKEL (reference sequence). CDR3 protein: CASSQGGAEYGYTF. The CDR3 DNA follows: TGTGCCAGCAGCCAAGGTGGGGCGGAATATGGCTACACCTTC.

The V gene is TRBV7-2, the J gene TRBJ2-1; D possibly matches TRBD1 or TRBD2 (6 bases each). CDR3 length: 17 amino acids. Germline CDR1 is SGHTA and CDR2 is FQGNSA. Trimming shortened V by 5 bases and J by 7 bases, and 24 bases separated the two germline ends. CDR3 in amino acids: CASSDPLVGGAGNEQFF. CDR3 DNA: TGTGCCAGCAGCGACCCCCTTGTCGGGGGCGCGGGGAATGAGCAGTTCTTC. The variable domain in full, with the rest retrieved from reference TRBV7-2 and TRBJ2-1, is GAGVSQSPSNKVTEKGKDVELRCDPISGHTALYWYRQSLGQGLEFLIYFQGNSAPDKSGLPSDRFSAERTGGSVSTLTIQRTQQEDSAVYLCASSDPLVGGAGNEQFFGPGTRLTVL.

This clone was found once. This chain connects TRBV3-1 (or the pseudogene TRBV3-2) to TRBJ2-2; 11 bases are shared with TRBD2. The CDR3 length is 18 residues. CDR1 is LGHDT, CDR2 YNNKEL, per germline (reference sequence). The V gene end was trimmed by 1 base and the J gene end by 3 bases; junction bases not matched to a gene: 7. CDR3 sequence (DNA): TGTGCCAGCAGCCAAGGATATAGCGGGGGGGCCGACACCGGGGAGCTGTTTTTT. Encoded protein: CASSQGYSGGADTGELFF.

The chain uses TRBV5-4 and TRBJ2-7; possibly TRBD1 for D (7 bases). This CDR3 region has 13 residues. The V end was cut by 1 base, the J end by 9 bases, with 14 bases between. Germline CDR1 and CDR2: SGHNT and YYREEE (reference sequence). The CDR3 loop reads CASSLPGGSGQYF. The CDR3 DNA is TGTGCCAGCAGCTTGCCAGGGGGGTCCGGGCAGTACTTC.

This chain uses TRBV3-1 (or the pseudogene TRBV3-2) with TRBJ1-4; 8 bases agree with TRBD1. Germline V gene sequence: CDR1 LGHDT, CDR2 YNNKEL (reference sequence). The CDR3 extends over 15 amino acids. V lost 0 bases and J lost 7; bases outside the gene matches: 4. The CDR3 loop reads CASSQDRGPCEKLFF. Here the CDR3 DNA reads TGTGCCAGCAGCCAAGACAGGGGGCCGTGTGAAAAACTGTTTTTT.

This clone has just one count. The rearrangement links TRBV7-2 to TRBJ2-7, with 10 bases that match TRBD1. The CDR3 totals 14 residues. Trimming at V came to 5 bases and at J to 4 bases, leaving 5 bases not matched to a gene. Germline V gene lookup returns CDR1 SGHTA and CDR2 FQGNSA. Written as DNA, the CDR3 is TGTGCCAGCAGCCAGACAGGGGGCAGTTACGAGCAGTACTTC. As protein: CASSQTGGSYEQYF.

This chain joins TRBV10-3 and TRBJ2-1; the match to TRBD1 covers 9 bases. Germline loops: CDR1 ENHRY, CDR2 SYGVKD. V lost 3 bases to trimming and J lost 5 bases; unmatched junction nucleotides: 11. This CDR3 comprises 17 residues. The chain's CDR3 is CAISDPGGQGAHNEQFF. DNA for the CDR3: TGTGCCATCAGTGACCCAGGGGGACAGGGCGCCCACAATGAGCAGTTCTTC.

The chain links TRBV27 to TRBJ1-2; possibly TRBD1 for D (6 bases). V was pared by 4 bases and J by 1 base, with 19 bases between. The CDR3 is 17 amino acids. Germline-derived CDR1 and CDR2 are MNHEY and SMNVEV (reference sequence). The CDR3 nucleotides are TGTGCCAGCAGTTCCTACTCGGACAGCACAGATAACTATGGCTACACCTTC. Encoded protein: CASSSYSDSTDNYGYTF.

This chain joins TRBV27 and TRBJ2-3; TRBD1 aligns across 12 bases. This CDR3 has 17 amino acids. Per germline, CDR1 MNHEY and CDR2 SMNVEV (reference sequence). After removal of 0 bases from V and 4 bases from J, the junction contained 5 bases not matched to a gene. The CDR3 coding sequence is TGTGCCAGCAGTTTATCGGGGACAGGGGGCAGGGCAGATACGCAGTATTTT. Translated: CASSLSGTGGRADTQYF.

The chain combines TRBV3-1 (or the pseudogene TRBV3-2) with TRBJ2-5, with 7 bases lining up with TRBD1. Germline assignment: CDR1 LGHDT and CDR2 YNNKEL (reference sequence). The length of the CDR3 is 14 residues. Trimming removed 5 bases from V and 7 bases from J; junction bases left unmatched: 10. The CDR3 spells CASSDRALLRTQYF. CDR3 bases: TGTGCCAGCAGCGACAGGGCCCTGCTTAGGACCCAGTACTTC.

The chain links TRBV9 to TRBJ1-6, with TRBD1 as a possible D gene (6 bases). Germline V gene sequence: CDR1 SGDLS, CDR2 YYNGEE. V was cut by 3 bases and J by 5 bases, with 12 bases left in between. CDR3 length: 15 residues. The CDR3 reads CASSGTAGDNSPLHF. CDR3 sequence (DNA): TGTGCCAGCAGCGGAACGGCAGGGGATAATTCACCCCTCCACTTT.

A remark on this clone: This CDR3 is also generated by other DNA sequences in the sample. The chain links TRBV9 to TRBJ2-2; no firm D call. The CDR3 has 14 amino acids. Trimming left V 0 bases short and J 2 bases short, with 5 bases between. The germline V gene has CDR1 SGDLS and CDR2 YYNGEE. The CDR3 here is CASSVDRNTGELFF. The CDR3 region has the DNA TGTGCCAGCAGCGTAGATCGTAACACCGGGGAGCTGTTTTTT.

This rearrangement joins TRBV4-2 to TRBJ1-1; 10 bases match TRBD1. This CDR3 has 17 residues. V lost 6 bases, J lost 5 bases, and 15 bases stayed unmatched. CDR1 is LGHNA and CDR2 is YNFKEQ in the germline V gene. For the CDR3, the DNA is TGTGCCAGCAGAACTAGGACAGGGGGAAGTCGGAGTACTGAAGCTTTCTTT. Its translation is CASRTRTGGSRSTEAFF.

V and J are TRBV28 and TRBJ1-2; no reliable D call. There are 12 residues in the CDR3. Trimming removed 1 base at V and 6 bases at J, with 6 bases between. The germline CDR1 and CDR2 sequences are MDHEN and SYDVKM. In DNA form, the CDR3 reads TGTGCCAGCAGTTTATTCATGGATGGCTACACCTTC. It is translated as CASSLFMDGYTF.

The J gene is TRBJ1-1, the V gene TRBV5-1; tentatively, D is TRBD1 (6 bases). V lost 4 bases and J 3 bases, leaving 19 bases between the germline ends. CDR1 is SGHRS, CDR2 YFSETQ, per germline. The CDR3 loop spans 16 amino acids. The CDR3 DNA is TGCGCCAGCAGCATCGGGACACCTCCCGGGCACACTGAAGCTTTCTTT. As protein: CASSIGTPPGHTEAFF.

The V gene is TRBV6-4, the J gene TRBJ1-2, with D possibly being TRBD1 (5 bases). V gave up 4 bases and J gave up 12 bases, with 21 bases separating them. There are 14 residues in the CDR3. The germline V gene has CDR1 MRHNA and CDR2 SNTAGT. CDR3 loop: CASSVDRDSRGHTF. As DNA, the CDR3 is TGTGCCAGCAGTGTCGACCGGGACTCTCGGGGACACACCTTC.

In its sample, this clone was seen once. J is TRBJ2-7 and V is TRBV18, with D possibly matching TRBD1 (6 bases). V lost 5 bases and J 4 bases, leaving 9 bases between the germline ends. Germline CDR1 KGHSH, CDR2 LQKENI. This CDR3 is 12 amino acids long. The CDR3 loop reads CASSTDRYEQYF. The CDR3 region has the DNA TGTGCCAGCTCAACGGACAGATACGAGCAGTACTTC.